The T cell receptor beta chain under discussion was sequenced for a study of shared clonotypes between healthy human individuals. Study details: Samples came from a couple of female and a few male donors aged 18 to 49.

This clone was counted only a few times. This CDR3 is 15 amino acids long. Germline CDR1 and CDR2: SGHAT and FQNNGV. V lost 4 bases, J lost 7 bases, and 10 bases stayed unmatched. Every subset's genomic DNA went evenly onto several immunoSEQ plates. Assay: immunoSEQ multiplex PCR; the TCRdb copy retains only in-frame clones and omits some. Of about 2.3 million clones listed, around 93% are singletons. J is TRBJ2-7 and V is TRBV11-2, with TRBD2 matching 10 bases. The specimen sequenced was naive CD4+ T cells from PBMCs. Regarding subset: CD45RA+ positively selected. The receptor's source is a man aged 18-30 years in good health. Some clones in this sample may be carry-over from other donors' samples. The CDR3 DNA is TGTGCCAGCAGCTATGGGAGGGGGACTAGCGTAGAGCAGTACTTC. Translation gives CASSYGRGTSVEQYF.